The present TCR beta chain was sequenced within a study of blood T cells in healthy people across ages. On the study more broadly: Template switching captured about one barcoded beta molecule per two T cells. Whole-study findings and limits: Fewer expanded clones and more diversity marked long-lived versus aged donors.

As regards this clonotype: The antigen is not known.

The V gene lost 8 bases and the J gene lost 7 bases, with 27 bases spanning the gap. The CDR3 runs 16 residues. The germline CDR1 and CDR2 sequences are SEHNR and FQNEAQ (reference sequence). A J-beta primer mix and a sample-barcoded 5' primer were used in a second PCR of roughly 7 to 12 cycles. TCRdb used MiXCR to reprocess the 5' RACE reads, holding one entry per CDR3 protein. Altogether about 1.1 million distinct CDR3 sequences are present, 30% to 40% being singletons, with the ten largest covering around 14%. This TCR came from a man between 18 and 29 years old in good health. Sequencing was performed on blood. The chain couples TRBV7-9 to TRBJ2-7; TRBD2 might be the D (5 bases). The DNA for the CDR3 is TGTGCCAGCCCCACGTTCGAGGGTAGTTGGAACAATGAGCAGTACTTC. Residues: CASPTFEGSWNNEQYF.